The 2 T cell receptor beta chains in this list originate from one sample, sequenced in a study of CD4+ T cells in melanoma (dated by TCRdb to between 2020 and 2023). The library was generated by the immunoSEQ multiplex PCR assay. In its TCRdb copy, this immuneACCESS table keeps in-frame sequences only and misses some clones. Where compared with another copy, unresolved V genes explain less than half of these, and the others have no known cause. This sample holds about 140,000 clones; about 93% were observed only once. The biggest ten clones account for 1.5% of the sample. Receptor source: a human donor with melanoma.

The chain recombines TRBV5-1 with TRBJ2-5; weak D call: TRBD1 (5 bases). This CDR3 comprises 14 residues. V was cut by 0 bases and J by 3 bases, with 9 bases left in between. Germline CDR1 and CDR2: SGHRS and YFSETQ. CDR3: CASSLGAGKETQYF. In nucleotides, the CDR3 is TGCGCCAGCAGCTTGGGGGCAGGGAAAGAGACCCAGTACTTC.

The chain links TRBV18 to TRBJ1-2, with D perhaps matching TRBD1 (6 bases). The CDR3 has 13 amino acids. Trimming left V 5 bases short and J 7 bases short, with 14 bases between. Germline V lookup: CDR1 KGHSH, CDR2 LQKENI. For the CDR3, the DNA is TGTGCCAGCTCAGAGCACAGGGAATCTGGCTACACCTTC. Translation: CASSEHRESGYTF. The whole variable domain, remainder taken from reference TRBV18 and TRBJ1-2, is NAGVMQNPRHLVRRRGQEARLRCSPMKGHSHVYWYRQLPEEGLKFMVYLQKENIIDESGMPKERFSAEFPKEGPSILRIQQVVRGDSAAYFCASSEHRESGYTFGSGTRLTVV.